The clone carrying this TCR beta chain was counted a few times. Every sample had a minimum of 6 million PBMCs isolated. V was clipped by 5 bases and J by 9 bases, with 20 bases between them. Germline CDR1 MDHEN, CDR2 SYDVKM. This CDR3 region has 15 residues. This record comes from a study of blood T cells in healthy people across ages. Using a J-beta primer mix together with a sample-barcoded 5' primer, a second PCR was run for roughly 6 to 12 cycles. The authors tagged each cDNA molecule using a template-switch adaptor with 12 random nucleotides. From the 5' RACE reads, TCRdb called clonotypes with MiXCR, one entry per CDR3 protein. The sample lists around 1.5 million distinct CDR3 sequences; about 35% were seen once.

The TCR was taken from a woman aged 25 to 39 in good health. What was sequenced was blood. The gene calls are TRBV28 and TRBJ2-1, with a weak D call TRBD1 (5 bases). The CDR3 reads CASSTFGHAGIEQFF. CDR3 sequence (DNA): TGTGCCAGCAGTACGTTCGGACACGCTGGGATTGAGCAGTTCTTC.